This T cell receptor (beta chain) comes out of a study of vaccination and CD4 T cells after COVID-19. This clonotype appeared a few times. Its antigen is undetermined. General study points: In median terms, SARS-CoV-2-reactive clonotypes went from about 20 to 38, a nonsignificant rise.

Noted treatment: 10-day PBMC culture with coronavirus spike peptide pools or control peptides (ViraFEST assay). Negative selection purified CD4+ T cells after approximately eleven days of culture. CD4+ T cells that had been cultured provided DNA sequenced with the Oncomine TCR Beta short-read assay. TCRdb re-derived calls from the PCR reads in MiXCR, one entry per CDR3 protein. The table records over 2,500 distinct CDR3 sequences, 30% of them present only once. Sequenced material: CD4+ T cells from blood, cultured in vitro, taken after SARS-CoV-2 vaccination. The source of this sequence is a human donor who had recovered from COVID-19.

The CDR3 DNA is TGTGCCAGCAGACGAGACAGGGTGAATCAGCCCCAGCATTTT. Protein product: CASRRDRVNQPQHF. The V and J genes are TRBV6-6 and TRBJ1-5, with 7 nucleotides matching TRBD1. Germline loops: CDR1 MNHNY, CDR2 SVGAGI (reference sequence). J gave up 4 bases and V 6 bases, and 6 bases lay outside the gene matches. This CDR3 is built from 14 residues.